This is a list of T cell receptor beta chains from one sample in a study of CD8 T cells in Susac syndrome. TCRdb processed the immunoSEQ multiplex PCR reads anew with MiXCR; each CDR3 protein has one entry. This table holds approximately 150,000 distinct CDR3 sequences, 95% found once. The sequencing sample was made of CD4+ T cells from PBMCs. These receptor sequences come from a human donor with multiple sclerosis. Both conserved end residues are part of each CDR3.

J gene: TRBJ1-1; V gene: TRBV19; CDR3 protein: CASSRTGRSTEAFF
J gene: TRBJ1-2; V gene: TRBV19; CDR3 protein: CASSSRRDWYYGYTF
J gene: TRBJ1-4; V gene: TRBV28; CDR3 protein: CASSRGGTSREKLFF
J gene: TRBJ1-1; V gene: TRBV27; CDR3 protein: CASSRDRGGTEAFF
J gene: TRBJ2-7; V gene: TRBV9; CDR3 protein: CASSLGGPGIYEQYF
J gene: TRBJ2-1; V gene: TRBV24-1; CDR3 protein: CATSAKLAGAFEQFF
J gene: TRBJ1-2; V gene: TRBV29-1; CDR3 protein: CSVESGETGHGYTF
J gene: TRBJ2-1; V gene: TRBV19; CDR3 protein: CASSSWTSGGQFF
J gene: TRBJ2-1; V gene: TRBV21-1; CDR3 protein: CASSTDSKAEFF
J gene: TRBJ2-7; V gene: TRBV5-1; CDR3 protein: CASSPQPTEPYEQYF
J gene: TRBJ1-5; V gene: TRBV7-2; CDR3 protein: CASSHPFQPQHF
J gene: TRBJ2-7; V gene: TRBV20-1; CDR3 protein: CSARGSGRAEYF
J gene: TRBJ1-2; V gene: TRBV4-3; CDR3 protein: CASSQPHDRVEGYTF
J gene: TRBJ2-5; V gene: TRBV12-3/TRBV12-4; CDR3 protein: CASSPGRNQETQYF
J gene: TRBJ2-1; V gene: TRBV24-1; CDR3 protein: CATSDPDRYNEQFF
J gene: TRBJ1-2; V gene: TRBV28; CDR3 protein: CASSRDRFYGYTF
J gene: TRBJ2-3; V gene: TRBV5-4; CDR3 protein: CASSLGQGATDTQYF
J gene: TRBJ2-1; V gene: TRBV9; CDR3 protein: CASSVGEGQSNEQFF
J gene: TRBJ2-7; V gene: TRBV12-3/TRBV12-4; CDR3 protein: CASSAGTRRSEQYF
J gene: TRBJ1-2; V gene: TRBV3-1; CDR3 protein: CASSTRQGNYGYTF
J gene: TRBJ1-2; V gene: TRBV29-1; CDR3 protein: CSVEEAGGKYGYTF
J gene: TRBJ2-2; V gene: TRBV6-1; CDR3 protein: CASSRSGLAGPSNTGELFF
J gene: TRBJ1-1; V gene: TRBV5-4; CDR3 protein: CASSGTSGRNTEAFF
J gene: TRBJ2-5; V gene: TRBV5-1; CDR3 protein: CASARGSQETQYF
J gene: TRBJ2-1; V gene: TRBV30; CDR3 protein: CAWSTLAGGGEQFF
J gene: TRBJ1-2; V gene: TRBV3-1; CDR3 protein: CASSQRLLREGGYTF
J gene: TRBJ2-6; V gene: TRBV7-9; CDR3 protein: CASSLQGTGANVLTF
J gene: TRBJ2-7; V gene: TRBV20-1; CDR3 protein: CSASGTSGPYEQYF
J gene: TRBJ2-5; V gene: TRBV20-1; CDR3 protein: CSAQRLDQETQYF
J gene: TRBJ1-2; V gene: TRBV6-6; CDR3 protein: CASRSGTQNYGYTF
J gene: TRBJ2-1; V gene: TRBV11-1; CDR3 protein: CASSLRLAETLRNEQFF
J gene: TRBJ2-7; V gene: TRBV7-2; CDR3 protein: CASSVIAGGPGHEQYF
J gene: TRBJ2-7; V gene: TRBV6-1; CDR3 protein: CASTLDRGGDEQYF